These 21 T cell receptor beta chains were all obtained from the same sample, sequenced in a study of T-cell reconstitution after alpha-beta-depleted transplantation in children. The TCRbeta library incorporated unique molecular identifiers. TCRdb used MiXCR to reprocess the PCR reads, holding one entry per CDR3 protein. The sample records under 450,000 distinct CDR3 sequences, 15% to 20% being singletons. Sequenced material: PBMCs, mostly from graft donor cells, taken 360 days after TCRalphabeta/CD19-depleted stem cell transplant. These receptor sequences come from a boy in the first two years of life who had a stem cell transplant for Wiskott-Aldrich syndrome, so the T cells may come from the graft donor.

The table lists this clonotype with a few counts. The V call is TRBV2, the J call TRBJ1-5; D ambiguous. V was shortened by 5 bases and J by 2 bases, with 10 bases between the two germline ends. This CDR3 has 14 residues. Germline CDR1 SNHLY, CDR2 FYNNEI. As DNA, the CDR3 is TGTGCCAGCAGTTCAGAGGAGGGCAATCAGCCCCAGCATTTT. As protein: CASSSEEGNQPQHF.

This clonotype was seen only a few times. Here the CDR3 reads CASSSQGLAGELFF. In DNA form, the CDR3 reads TGTGCCAGCAGCTCACAGGGGTTGGCCGGGGAGCTGTTTTTT. This chain connects TRBV11-2 to TRBJ2-2; TRBD1 agrees at 7 bases. Trimming cost V 4 bases and J 6 bases; bases outside gene matches: 5. CDR3 length: 14 amino acids. From germline, CDR1 is SGHAT and CDR2 FQNNGV.

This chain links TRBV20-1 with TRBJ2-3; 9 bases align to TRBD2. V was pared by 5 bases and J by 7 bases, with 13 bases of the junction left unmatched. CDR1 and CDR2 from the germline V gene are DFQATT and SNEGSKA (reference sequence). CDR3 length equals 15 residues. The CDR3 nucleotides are TGCAGTGCTCTATCGACAGGGACTAGCACTCATACGCAGTATTTT. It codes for CSALSTGTSTHTQYF.

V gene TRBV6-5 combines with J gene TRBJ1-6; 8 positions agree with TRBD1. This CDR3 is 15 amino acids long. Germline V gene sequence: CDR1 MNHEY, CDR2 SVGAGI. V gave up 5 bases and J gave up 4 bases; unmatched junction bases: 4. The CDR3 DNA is TGTGCCAGCAGTAACCGACAGGGGTATAATTCACCCCTCCACTTT. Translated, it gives CASSNRQGYNSPLHF.

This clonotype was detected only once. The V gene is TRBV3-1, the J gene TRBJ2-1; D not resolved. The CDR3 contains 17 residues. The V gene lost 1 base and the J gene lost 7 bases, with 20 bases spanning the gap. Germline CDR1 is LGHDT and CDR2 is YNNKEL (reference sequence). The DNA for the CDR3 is TGTGCCAGCAGCCAAGGGTTTCCCCCAAATCGTAGGAATGAGCAGTTCTTC. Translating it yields CASSQGFPPNRRNEQFF.

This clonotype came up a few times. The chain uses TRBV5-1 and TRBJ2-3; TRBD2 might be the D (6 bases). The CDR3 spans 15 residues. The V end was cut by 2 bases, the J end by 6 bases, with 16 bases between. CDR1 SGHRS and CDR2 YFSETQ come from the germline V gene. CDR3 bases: TGCGCCAGCAGCTTCGAAGCGGGCAATGGCGATACGCAGTATTTT. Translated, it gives CASSFEAGNGDTQYF.

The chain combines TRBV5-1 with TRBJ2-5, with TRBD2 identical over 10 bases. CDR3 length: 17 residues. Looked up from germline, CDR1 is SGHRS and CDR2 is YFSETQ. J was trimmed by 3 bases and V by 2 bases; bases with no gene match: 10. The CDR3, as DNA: TGCGCCAGCAGCTTAAGGCTAGCGGGGGTCTTCGAAGAGACCCAGTACTTC. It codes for CASSLRLAGVFEETQYF.

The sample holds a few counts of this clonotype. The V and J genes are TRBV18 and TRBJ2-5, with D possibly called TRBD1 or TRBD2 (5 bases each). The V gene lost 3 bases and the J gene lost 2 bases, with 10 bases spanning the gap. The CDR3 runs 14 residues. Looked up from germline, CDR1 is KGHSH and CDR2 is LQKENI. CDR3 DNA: TGTGCCAGCTCACCGGGGACGCCGCAAGAGACCCAGTACTTC. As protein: CASSPGTPQETQYF.

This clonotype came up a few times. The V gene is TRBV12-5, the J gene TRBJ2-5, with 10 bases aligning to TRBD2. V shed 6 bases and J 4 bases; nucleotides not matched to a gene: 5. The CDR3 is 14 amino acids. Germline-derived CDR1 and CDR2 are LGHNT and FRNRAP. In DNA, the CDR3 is TGTGCTAGTGGACTCAGCGGGGGGGGAGAGACCCAGTACTTC. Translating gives CASGLSGGGETQYF.

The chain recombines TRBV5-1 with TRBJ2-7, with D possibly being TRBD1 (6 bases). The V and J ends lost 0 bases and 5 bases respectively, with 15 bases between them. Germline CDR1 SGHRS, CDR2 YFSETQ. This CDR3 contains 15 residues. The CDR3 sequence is CASSLDNRVGNEQYF. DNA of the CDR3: TGCGCCAGCAGCTTGGATAACAGGGTTGGGAACGAGCAGTACTTC.

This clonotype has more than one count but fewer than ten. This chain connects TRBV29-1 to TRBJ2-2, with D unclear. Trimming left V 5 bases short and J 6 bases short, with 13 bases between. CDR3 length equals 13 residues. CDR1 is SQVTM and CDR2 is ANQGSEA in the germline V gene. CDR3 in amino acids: CSVIEAYAGELFF. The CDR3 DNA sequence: TGCAGCGTTATAGAGGCGTACGCCGGGGAGCTGTTTTTT.

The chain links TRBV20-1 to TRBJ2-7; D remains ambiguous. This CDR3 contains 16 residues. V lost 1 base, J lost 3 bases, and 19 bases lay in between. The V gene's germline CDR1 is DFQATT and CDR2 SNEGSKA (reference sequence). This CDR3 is CSARVPRGRTFYEQYF. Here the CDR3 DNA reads TGCAGTGCTAGAGTGCCTCGAGGCAGGACCTTCTACGAGCAGTACTTC.

The CDR3 is CASSRGTSGWRYNEQFF. The CDR3 bases are TGTGCCAGCAGCAGAGGCACTAGCGGGTGGAGATACAATGAGCAGTTCTTC. The genes are TRBV5-4 and TRBJ2-1; 9 positions agree with TRBD2. CDR3 length: 17 amino acids. Per the germline V gene, CDR1 is SGHNT and CDR2 is YYREEE (reference sequence). Trimming at V came to 4 bases and at J to 4 bases, leaving 12 bases not matched to a gene.

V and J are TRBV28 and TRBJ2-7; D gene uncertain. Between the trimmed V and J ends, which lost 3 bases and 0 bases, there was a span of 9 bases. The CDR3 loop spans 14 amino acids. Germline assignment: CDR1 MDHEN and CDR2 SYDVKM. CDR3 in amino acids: CASSFPRHSYEQYF. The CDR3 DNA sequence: TGTGCCAGCAGTTTCCCCCGACACTCCTACGAGCAGTACTTC.

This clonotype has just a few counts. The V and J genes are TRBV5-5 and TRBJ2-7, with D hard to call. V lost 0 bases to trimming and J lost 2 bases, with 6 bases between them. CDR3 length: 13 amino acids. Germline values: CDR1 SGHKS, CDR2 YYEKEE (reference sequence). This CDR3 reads CASSLAFTYEQYF. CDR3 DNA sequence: TGTGCCAGCAGCTTGGCCTTTACCTACGAGCAGTACTTC.

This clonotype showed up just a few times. The CDR3 nucleotides are TGTGCCAGCAGGGAGACTAGCGTATACGAGCAGTACTTC. Protein: CASRETSVYEQYF. The gene calls are TRBV6-2 or TRBV6-3 and TRBJ2-7; TRBD2 matches at 8 bases. Germline V CDR1 and CDR2: MNHEY, SVGEGT. J was trimmed by 4 bases and V by 6 bases; bases with no gene match: 5. This CDR3 has 13 amino acids.

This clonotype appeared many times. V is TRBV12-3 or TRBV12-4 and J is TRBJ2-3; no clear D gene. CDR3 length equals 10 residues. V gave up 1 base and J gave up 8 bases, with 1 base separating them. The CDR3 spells CASSLGTQYF. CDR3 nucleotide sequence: TGTGCCAGCAGTTTAGGTACGCAGTATTTT.

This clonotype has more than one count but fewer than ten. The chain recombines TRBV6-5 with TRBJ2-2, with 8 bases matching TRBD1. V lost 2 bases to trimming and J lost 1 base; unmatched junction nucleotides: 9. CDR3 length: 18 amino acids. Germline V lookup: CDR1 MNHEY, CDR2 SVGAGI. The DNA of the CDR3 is TGTGCCAGCAGTTACCAGACAGGGGTTGGGGTGAACACCGGGGAGCTGTTTTTT. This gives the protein CASSYQTGVGVNTGELFF.

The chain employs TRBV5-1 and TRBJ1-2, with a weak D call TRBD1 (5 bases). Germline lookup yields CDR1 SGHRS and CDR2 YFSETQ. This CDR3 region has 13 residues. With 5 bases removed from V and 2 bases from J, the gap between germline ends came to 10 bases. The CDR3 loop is CASRTVGNYGYTF. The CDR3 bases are TGCGCCAGCAGGACAGTGGGCAACTATGGCTACACCTTC.

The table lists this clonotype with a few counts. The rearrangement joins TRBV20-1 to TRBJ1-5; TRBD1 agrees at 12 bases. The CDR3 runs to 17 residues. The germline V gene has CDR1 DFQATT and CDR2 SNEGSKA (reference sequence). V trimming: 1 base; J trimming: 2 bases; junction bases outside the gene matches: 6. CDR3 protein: CSARGGGTGGGNQPQHF. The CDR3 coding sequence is TGCAGTGCTAGAGGAGGGGGGACAGGGGGCGGCAATCAGCCCCAGCATTTT.

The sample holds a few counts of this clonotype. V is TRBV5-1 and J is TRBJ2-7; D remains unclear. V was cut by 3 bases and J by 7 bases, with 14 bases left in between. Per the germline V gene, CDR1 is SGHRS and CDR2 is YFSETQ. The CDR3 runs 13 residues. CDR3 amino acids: CASSSGPQLEQYF. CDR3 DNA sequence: TGCGCCAGCAGCTCGGGCCCCCAACTTGAGCAGTACTTC.